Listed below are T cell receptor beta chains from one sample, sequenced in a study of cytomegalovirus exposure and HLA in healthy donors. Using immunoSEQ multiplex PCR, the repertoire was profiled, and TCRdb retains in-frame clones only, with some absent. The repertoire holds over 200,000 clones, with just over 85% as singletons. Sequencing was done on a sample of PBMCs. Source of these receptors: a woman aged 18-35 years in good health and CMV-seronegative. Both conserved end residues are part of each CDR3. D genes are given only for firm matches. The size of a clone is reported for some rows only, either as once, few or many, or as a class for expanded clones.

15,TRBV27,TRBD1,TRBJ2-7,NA,TGTGCCAGCAGTTCTCCGGACAGGGGAAACAGCGAGCAGTACTTC,CASSSPDRGNSEQYF
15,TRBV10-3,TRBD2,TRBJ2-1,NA,TGTGCCATCAAGAGGACTAGCGGGAGTCTGGATGAGCAGTTCTTC,CAIKRTSGSLDEQFF
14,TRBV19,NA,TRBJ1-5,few,TGTGCCAGTAGCCGGGACTTGAGCAATCAGCCCCAGCATTTT,CASSRDLSNQPQHF
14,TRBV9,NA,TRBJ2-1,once,TGTGCCAGCAGCGTAGCTCCCCCGAGCAATGAGCAGTTCTTC,CASSVAPPSNEQFF
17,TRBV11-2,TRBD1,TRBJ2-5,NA,TGTGCCAGCAGCTTAGAATCAGGGGGCTCGTATTTGGAGACCCAGTACTTC,CASSLESGGSYLETQYF
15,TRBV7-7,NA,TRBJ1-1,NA,TGTGCTAGCAGCCCACAGGGCGTGGGGCTCACTGAAGCTTTCTTT,CASSPQGVGLTEAFF
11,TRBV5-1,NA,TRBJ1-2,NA,TGCGCCAGCACGGGTGGCTATGGCTACACCTTC,CASTGGYGYTF
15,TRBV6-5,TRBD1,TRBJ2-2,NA,TGTGCCAGCAGTAAGCAGGGGGCGCCCACCGGGGAGCTGTTTTTT,CASSKQGAPTGELFF
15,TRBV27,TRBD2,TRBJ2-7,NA,TGTGCCAGCAGTTTAGTGGGAGGGCCGTCCTACGAGCAGTACTTC,CASSLVGGPSYEQYF
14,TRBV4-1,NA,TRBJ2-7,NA,TGCGCCAGCAGCCTTTATGGAGGGACTCCCGAGCAGTACTTC,CASSLYGGTPEQYF
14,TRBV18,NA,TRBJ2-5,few,TGTGCCAGCTCACCGGCATCGCTAGGAGAGACCCAGTACTTC,CASSPASLGETQYF
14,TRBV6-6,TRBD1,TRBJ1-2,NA,TGTGCCAGCAGTTACCTGGACAGGGTTGGTGGCTACACCTTC,CASSYLDRVGGYTF
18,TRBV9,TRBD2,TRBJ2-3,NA,TGTGCCAGCAGCGTAGCAGGACTAGCGGGACCCCACACAGATACGCAGTATTTT,CASSVAGLAGPHTDTQYF
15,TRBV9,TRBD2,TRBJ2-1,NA,TGTGCCAGCAGCGGACCGGGAGGAGGTTACAATGAGCAGTTCTTC,CASSGPGGGYNEQFF
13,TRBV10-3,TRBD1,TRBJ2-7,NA,TGTGCCATCAGAGGGACAGGGGCGAGCGAGCAGTACTTC,CAIRGTGASEQYF
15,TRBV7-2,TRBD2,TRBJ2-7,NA,TGTGCCAGCAGCGCTTCGGGACTAGCGGGAGACGAGCAGTACTTC,CASSASGLAGDEQYF
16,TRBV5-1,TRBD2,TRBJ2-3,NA,TGCGCCAGCAGCTTGCCGGGAGGAGGGAGCACAGATACGCAGTATTTT,CASSLPGGGSTDTQYF
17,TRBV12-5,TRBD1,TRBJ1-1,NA,TGTGCTAGTGGTTTGGTAATCGGGACAGGGGTAGACACTGAAGCTTTCTTT,CASGLVIGTGVDTEAFF
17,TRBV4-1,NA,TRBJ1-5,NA,TGCGCCAGCAGCCAAGATCTGGGGGGGGTTGCCAATCAGCCCCAGCATTTT,CASSQDLGGVANQPQHF
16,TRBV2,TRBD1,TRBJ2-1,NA,TGTGCCAGCACCACTGGGACAGGGGGGCTCTACAATGAGCAGTTCTTC,CASTTGTGGLYNEQFF
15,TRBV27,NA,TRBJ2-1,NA,TGTGCCAGCAGTCATGACACGAGCTCCTACAATGAGCAGTTCTTC,CASSHDTSSYNEQFF
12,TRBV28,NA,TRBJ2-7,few,TGTGCCAGCAGTTGGGGACACTACGAGCAGTACTTC,CASSWGHYEQYF
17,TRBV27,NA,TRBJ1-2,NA,TGTGCCAGCAGTTTCCTTTCCCGTGCCCCGGGGGGCTCCGGCTACACCTTC,CASSFLSRAPGGSGYTF
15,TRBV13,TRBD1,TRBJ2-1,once,TGTGCCAGCAGCCGCACCGGGACAGGTTATAATGAGCAGTTCTTC,CASSRTGTGYNEQFF
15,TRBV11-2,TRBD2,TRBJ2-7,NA,TGTGCCAGCAGCCTCGAGGGACTAGGGTTTACCGAGCAGTACTTC,CASSLEGLGFTEQYF
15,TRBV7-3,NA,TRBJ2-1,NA,TGTGCCAGCAGCTTTTCGCGGGGCTCCTACAATGAGCAGTTCTTC,CASSFSRGSYNEQFF
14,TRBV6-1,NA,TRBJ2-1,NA,TGTGCCAGCAGTGAAGCGGAGGGCCACAATGAGCAGTTCTTC,CASSEAEGHNEQFF
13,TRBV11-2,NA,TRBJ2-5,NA,TGTGCCAGCAGCTTAGGGAGGGGAGAGAAGGGGTACTTC,CASSLGRGEKGYF
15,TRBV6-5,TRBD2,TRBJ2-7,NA,TGTGCCAGCAGAACCCTAGCGGGAGGGCTTAACGAGCAGTACTTC,CASRTLAGGLNEQYF
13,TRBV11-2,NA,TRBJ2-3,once,TGTGCCAGCAGCCGCGACTCGGCAGATACGCAGTATTTT,CASSRDSADTQYF
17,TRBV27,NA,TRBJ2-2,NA,TGTGCCAGCAGTTTTAATCCGCGCAGGGTCGACACCGGGGAGCTGTTTTTT,CASSFNPRRVDTGELFF
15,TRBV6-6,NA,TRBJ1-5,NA,TGTGCCAGCAGGATCCAGGGAGGATACAATCAGCCCCAGCATTTT,CASRIQGGYNQPQHF
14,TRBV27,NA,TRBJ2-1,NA,TGTGCCAGCAGCGGCGGGGACTCCTACAATGAGCAGTTCTTC,CASSGGDSYNEQFF
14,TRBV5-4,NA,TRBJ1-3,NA,TGTGCCAGCAGCTATCGGGGGGCTGGAAACACCATATATTTT,CASSYRGAGNTIYF
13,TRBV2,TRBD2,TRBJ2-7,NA,TGTGCCAGCACGTGGGGAGGGACCTACGAGCAGTACTTC,CASTWGGTYEQYF
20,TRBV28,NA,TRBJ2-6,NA,TGTGCCAGCAGTTTACCCACTCAGACAGGCTCGGTCTCTGGGGCCAACGTCCTGACTTTC,CASSLPTQTGSVSGANVLTF
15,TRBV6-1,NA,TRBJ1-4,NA,TGTGCCAGCAGTGAAGGGGGCAGGACTAATGAAAAACTGTTTTTT,CASSEGGRTNEKLFF
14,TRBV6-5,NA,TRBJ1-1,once,TGTGCCAGCAGTCCCCGACAGATGAACACTGAAGCTTTCTTT,CASSPRQMNTEAFF
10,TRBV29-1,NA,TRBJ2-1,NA,TGCAGCGTTGGACACAGAGACCAGTTCTTC,CSVGHRDQFF
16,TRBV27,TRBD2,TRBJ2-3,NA,TGTGCCAGCAGCAGAGGACTAGCGGGAGTGGCAGATACGCAGTATTTT,CASSRGLAGVADTQYF
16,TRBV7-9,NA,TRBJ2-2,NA,TGTGCCAGCAGCTTAGAAGGGGGTTACCTCGGCGGGGAGCTGTTTTTT,CASSLEGGYLGGELFF
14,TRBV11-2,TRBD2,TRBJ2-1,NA,TGTGCCAGCAGCTTAGATCATTGGGGAGGGGAGCAGTTCTTC,CASSLDHWGGEQFF
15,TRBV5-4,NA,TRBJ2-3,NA,TGTGCCAGCAGCTTGCCACTAGGTGGCACAGATACGCAGTATTTT,CASSLPLGGTDTQYF
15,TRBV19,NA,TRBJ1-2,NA,TGTGCCAGTAGTACCAGACAGGAATCTAACTATGGCTACACCTTC,CASSTRQESNYGYTF
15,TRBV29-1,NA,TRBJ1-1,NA,TGCAGCGTTTGGAACCCCCGGGTGGGGAACACTGAAGCTTTCTTT,CSVWNPRVGNTEAFF
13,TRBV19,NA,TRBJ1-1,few,TGTGCCAGTAGTATGGGTGGAGGTTCTGAAGCTTTCTTT,CASSMGGGSEAFF
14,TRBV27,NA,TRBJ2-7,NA,TGTGCCAGCAGTTTCTCAGGGGTGGGCTACGAGCAGTACTTC,CASSFSGVGYEQYF
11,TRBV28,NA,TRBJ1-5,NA,TGTGCCAGCGGGCGTAATCAGCCCCAGCATTTT,CASGRNQPQHF
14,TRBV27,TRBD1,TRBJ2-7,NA,TGTGCCAGCAGTTTATGGACAGGGGCGAACGAGCAGTACTTC,CASSLWTGANEQYF
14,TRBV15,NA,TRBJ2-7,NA,TGTGCCACCAGCAGAGGACGGGATCGATACGAGCAGTACTTC,CATSRGRDRYEQYF
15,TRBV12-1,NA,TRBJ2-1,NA,TGTGCCAGCAGCTTTGGGGCGGGAGAACGCGATGAGCAGTTCTTC,CASSFGAGERDEQFF
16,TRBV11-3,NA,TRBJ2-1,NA,TGTGCCAGCAGACTTAGTCTAGCGTGGCGGGTGCATGAGCAGTTCTTC,CASRLSLAWRVHEQFF
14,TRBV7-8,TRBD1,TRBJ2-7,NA,TGTGCCAGCAGCTTAGTGACAGGGGGCGACGAGCAGTACTTC,CASSLVTGGDEQYF
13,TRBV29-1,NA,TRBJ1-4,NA,TGCAGCGTTGGGGGGGGCGTCAATGAAAAACTGTTTTTT,CSVGGGVNEKLFF
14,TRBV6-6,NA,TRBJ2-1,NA,TGTGCCAGCAGCAGCTCCAGCAGCGCTGCAGAGCAGTTCTTC,CASSSSSSAAEQFF
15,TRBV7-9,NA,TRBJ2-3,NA,TGTGCCAGCAGCTTAGGAATAGCGGACACAGATACGCAGTATTTT,CASSLGIADTDTQYF
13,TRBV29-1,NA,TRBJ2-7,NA,TGCAGCGTTGTTGGTAGAGGGCAAAACGAGCAGTACTTC,CSVVGRGQNEQYF
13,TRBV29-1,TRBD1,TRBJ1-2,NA,TGCAGCGTTGCGGTCAGGGGGCGCAATGGCTACACCTTC,CSVAVRGRNGYTF
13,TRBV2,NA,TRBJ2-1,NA,TGTGCCAGCGGGGGCGCGCGGGCCTCTGAGCAGTTCTTC,CASGGARASEQFF
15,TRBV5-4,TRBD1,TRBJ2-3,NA,TGTGCCAGCAGCCGAGGGGGCCTGGTTTCAGATACGCAGTATTTT,CASSRGGLVSDTQYF